The 20 T cell receptor beta chains reported below all come from one sample, sequenced in a study of OX40 agonist ivuxolimab in advanced cancers. The table came from immunoSEQ multiplex PCR; TCRdb's copy has only in-frame clones and leaves some out. The repertoire holds about 150,000 clones, with approximately 94% as singletons. The source was CD4+ or CD8+ T cells sorted from blood, collected in a trial of the OX40 agonist ivuxolimab. The receptors originated from an adult with an advanced solid tumor such as melanoma, head and neck, liver or kidney cancer.

The CDR3 here is CASSPRTAQRNTEAFF. Written as DNA, the CDR3 is TGTGCCAGCAGCCCCAGGACAGCACAGCGGAACACTGAAGCTTTCTTT. The chain is built from TRBV11-2 and TRBJ1-1; a weak D match, TRBD1 (6 bases). The CDR3 consists of 16 residues. Germline CDR1 is SGHAT and CDR2 is FQNNGV. Trimming took 5 bases from V and 1 from J, leaving 17 bases between them.

The V call is TRBV6-6, the J call TRBJ2-2, with 7 bases fitting TRBD2. Germline CDR1 reads MNHNY; CDR2 reads SVGAGI (reference sequence). V gave up 6 bases and J gave up 5 bases; unmatched junction bases: 6. CDR3 length equals 14 residues. DNA for the CDR3: TGTGCCAGCAGACCGACTAGCCTGACCGGGGAGCTGTTTTTT. As protein: CASRPTSLTGELFF.

The rearrangement uses TRBV7-3 and TRBJ2-1, with D unclear. Germline values: CDR1 SGHTA, CDR2 FQGTGA. The CDR3 length is 17 residues. V dropped 1 base and J dropped 3 bases, with 16 bases sitting between them. CDR3 sequence: CASSLKVSSWGYNEQFF. DNA for the CDR3: TGTGCCAGCAGCTTAAAGGTTTCATCTTGGGGCTACAATGAGCAGTTCTTC.

The rearrangement links TRBV5-6 to TRBJ1-1, with TRBD1 matching 7 bases. CDR1 and CDR2 from the germline V gene are SGHDT and YYEEEE. J lost 5 bases, V lost 4 bases, and 11 bases had no gene match. The CDR3 sequence is 15 residues long. CDR3 bases: TGTGCCAGCAGCCCTAGACAGGGAGGGATAACTGAAGCTTTCTTT. Translated: CASSPRQGGITEAFF.

V gene TRBV4-2 combines with J gene TRBJ1-1; D ambiguous. There are 15 residues in the CDR3. Germline V CDR1 and CDR2: LGHNA, YNFKEQ. The V end lost 1 base, the J end lost 2 bases, and 11 bases lay between the germline ends. In DNA form, the CDR3 reads TGTGCCAGCAGCCAAGGTCAGCATCTTAACACTGAAGCTTTCTTT. Protein: CASSQGQHLNTEAFF.

The chain carries TRBV9 and TRBJ1-5, with a weak D call TRBD1 (5 bases). Germline V CDR1 and CDR2: SGDLS, YYNGEE. The CDR3 is made up of 13 amino acids. The V and J ends lost 4 bases and 7 bases respectively, with 12 bases between them. CDR3 protein: CASSLTGGQPQHF. Here the CDR3 DNA reads TGTGCCAGCAGCCTGACTGGGGGGCAGCCCCAGCATTTT.

The J gene is TRBJ2-7, the V gene TRBV7-3; 11 bases are a match to TRBD2. The trim removed 7 bases at V and 6 bases at J, leaving 8 bases unmatched. Germline V gene data show CDR1 as SGHTA and CDR2 as FQGTGA. The length of the CDR3 is 14 residues. The CDR3 DNA reads as TGTGCCAGCACCGAAACTAGCGGGAGTGGCGAGCAGTACTTC. Its protein is CASTETSGSGEQYF. The full variable domain, completed using reference TRBV7-3 and TRBJ2-7, is GAGVSQTPSNKVTEKGKYVELRCDPISGHTALYWYRQSLGQGPEFLIYFQGTGAADDSGLPNDRFFAVRPEGSVSTLKIQRTERGDSAVYLCASTETSGSGEQYFGPGTRLTVT.

The CDR3 DNA reads TGTGCCAGCGGGGTCGAGGTTGATACGCAGTATTTT. This codes for CASGVEVDTQYF. This chain links TRBV7-2 with TRBJ2-3; D remains unclear. This CDR3 is 12 amino acids long. Trimming removed 8 bases from V and 6 bases from J, with 12 bases in between. Germline CDR1 SGHTA, CDR2 FQGNSA.

This clone was counted a single time. The chain has TRBV5-1 and TRBJ2-1; TRBD2 matches 7 bases. V shed 3 bases, J shed 0 bases, and the junction held 6 bases outside the gene matches. This CDR3 comprises 16 residues. Germline loops: CDR1 SGHRS, CDR2 YFSETQ. The CDR3 loop reads CASSSGGTSSYNEQFF. The DNA for the CDR3 is TGCGCCAGCAGCTCGGGGGGTACCAGCTCCTACAATGAGCAGTTCTTC.

The CDR3: CARPHQPQHF. The CDR3 DNA reads TGTGCCAGGCCTCATCAGCCCCAGCATTTT. V and J are TRBV28 and TRBJ1-5, with D unresolved. V shed 9 bases and J shed 5 bases, with 5 bases lying between them. The CDR3 loop spans 10 amino acids. CDR1 is MDHEN, CDR2 SYDVKM, per germline.

This chain links TRBV5-3 with TRBJ1-1; D possibly corresponds to TRBD1 (5 bases). TRBV5-3 is an ORF for which the function is uncertain. Trimming pared 0 bases from V and 1 base from J, leaving 13 bases between. This CDR3 is built from 16 residues. CDR3: CARSLEAAGPNTEAFF. The CDR3 region has the DNA TGTGCCAGAAGCTTGGAGGCGGCAGGGCCGAACACTGAAGCTTTCTTT.

The chain carries TRBV7-2 and TRBJ2-3; 11 bases are shared with TRBD2. From germline, CDR1 is SGHTA and CDR2 FQGNSA. V gave up 1 base and J gave up 4 bases; unmatched junction bases: 7. CDR3 size: 17 residues. The CDR3 spells CASSLVILAGVADTQYF. CDR3 coding DNA: TGTGCCAGCAGCTTAGTTATACTAGCGGGAGTGGCAGATACGCAGTATTTT.

This sequence joins TRBV5-8 and TRBJ2-1, with TRBD2 matching over 7 bases. This CDR3 comprises 15 residues. CDR1 SGHTS and CDR2 YDEGEE come from the germline V gene. V gave up 4 bases and J gave up 3 bases; unmatched junction bases: 7. DNA of the CDR3: TGTGCCAGCAGCCTTGGGGCTAGCGGCTACAATGAGCAGTTCTTC. It yields the protein CASSLGASGYNEQFF.

The chain joins TRBV18 to TRBJ2-7, with 9 bases identical to TRBD2. The CDR3 runs 14 residues. From germline, CDR1 is KGHSH and CDR2 LQKENI. V shed 3 bases and J 6 bases; nucleotides not matched to a gene: 6. CDR3 protein: CASSPGLAESEQYF. The CDR3 DNA is TGTGCCAGCTCACCGGGACTAGCCGAAAGCGAGCAGTACTTC.

As for this clone: Other DNA sequences in the sample encode the same CDR3. This rearrangement joins TRBV28 to TRBJ1-1; 10 nucleotides align to TRBD1. CDR1 and CDR2 from the germline V gene are MDHEN and SYDVKM. The CDR3 runs 14 residues. V shed 2 bases and J 3 bases; nucleotides not matched to a gene: 0. The CDR3 here is CASSLGQGDTEAFF. The CDR3 nucleotides read TGTGCCAGCAGTTTAGGACAGGGGGACACTGAAGCTTTCTTT.

This clone came up once. The V and J genes are TRBV19 and TRBJ2-1; 8 bases align to TRBD1. V lost 9 bases to trimming and J lost 6 bases; unmatched junction nucleotides: 10. The CDR3 loop spans 14 amino acids. Germline CDR1 and CDR2: LNHDA and SQIVND (reference sequence). The chain's CDR3 is CASSLGQDLNEQFF. As DNA, the CDR3 is TGTGCCAGCTCTCTGGGACAGGATCTCAATGAGCAGTTCTTC.

The gene calls are TRBV6-5 and TRBJ1-2, with D possibly being TRBD1 (6 bases). The CDR3 spans 15 residues. Germline V lookup: CDR1 MNHEY, CDR2 SVGAGI. V lost 0 bases, J lost 5 bases, and 13 bases lay in between. DNA of the CDR3: TGTGCCAGCAGTTACTCCCCGGACAGACTTTATGGCTACACCTTC. It is translated as CASSYSPDRLYGYTF.

The genes are TRBV28 and TRBJ2-6, with D uncertain. The CDR3 is 13 amino acids. The V and J ends lost 6 bases and 1 base respectively, with 4 bases between them. CDR1 and CDR2 from the germline V gene are MDHEN and SYDVKM. The CDR3 sequence: CASRYSGANVLTF. DNA of the CDR3: TGTGCCAGCAGGTATTCTGGGGCCAACGTCCTGACTTTC.

This rearrangement joins TRBV5-4 to TRBJ2-7; maybe TRBD1 (6 bases). Trimming took off 0 bases at V and 4 bases at J, with 17 bases between the two ends. The germline CDR1 and CDR2 sequences are SGHNT and YYREEE (reference sequence). This CDR3 comprises 16 residues. Here the CDR3 reads CASSLGMGHDPYEQYF. CDR3 nucleotide sequence: TGTGCCAGCAGCTTGGGTATGGGACACGACCCTTACGAGCAGTACTTC.

This rearrangement joins TRBV7-2 to TRBJ2-1; 9 bases fit TRBD2. The CDR3 has 16 residues. Germline lookup yields CDR1 SGHTA and CDR2 FQGNSA. V shed 4 bases, J shed 3 bases, and the junction held 7 bases outside the gene matches. This chain's CDR3 is CASSSMSGRSYNEQFF. The CDR3, as DNA: TGTGCCAGCAGCTCGATGAGCGGGAGGAGCTACAATGAGCAGTTCTTC.